The 5 T cell receptor beta chains below come from one sample, sequenced in a study of T-cell memory formation after mild COVID-19. TCRdb redid the calling of the 5' RACE reads with MiXCR, one entry per CDR3 protein. The profile shows around 200,000 distinct CDR3 sequences, about 27% of them singletons. Material for sequencing was PBMCs or a T cell subset sorted from them (not recorded which). These receptors came from an adult woman who had mild COVID-19 (a few samples of this study predate the infection). Cell type and time point are not known.

The chain uses TRBV20-1 and TRBJ1-4; possibly TRBD1 for D (6 bases). Germline V gives CDR1 DFQATT, CDR2 SNEGSKA (reference sequence). CDR3 length equals 18 residues. Trimming shortened V by 1 base and J by 0 bases, and 18 bases separated the two germline ends. CDR3 loop: CSARVGTPRGPTNEKLFF. The DNA of the CDR3 is TGCAGTGCTAGAGTAGGGACACCCCGAGGTCCAACTAATGAAAAACTGTTTTTT.

This clonotype was observed at least ten times. The gene calls are TRBV19 and TRBJ2-7; D perhaps matches TRBD1 (6 bases). This CDR3 is built from 14 residues. Germline V gene data show CDR1 as LNHDA and CDR2 as SQIVND (reference sequence). V was cut by 5 bases and J by 2 bases, with 13 bases left in between. CDR3 amino acids: CASSLQDRPYEQYF. CDR3 nucleotide sequence: TGTGCCAGTAGTCTACAAGACAGGCCCTACGAGCAGTACTTC. Full variable domain (missing parts from reference TRBV19 and TRBJ2-7): DGGITQSPKYLFRKEGQNVTLSCEQNLNHDAMYWYRQDPGQGLRLIYYSQIVNDFQKGDIAEGYSVSREKKESFPLTVTSAQKNPTAFYLCASSLQDRPYEQYFGPGTRLTVT.

This rearrangement joins TRBV5-1 to TRBJ2-7; the match to TRBD1 covers 8 bases. V shed 2 bases, J shed 5 bases, and the junction held 9 bases outside the gene matches. CDR3 length: 15 amino acids. CDR1 SGHRS and CDR2 YFSETQ come from the germline V gene. Here the CDR3 DNA reads TGCGCCAGCAGCTTCGGACAGGGTCAGGGCGACGAGCAGTACTTC. Translating it yields CASSFGQGQGDEQYF.

This clonotype appeared a few times. This chain joins TRBV7-9 and TRBJ2-1; TRBD2 matches at 8 bases. The CDR3 extends over 15 amino acids. CDR1 is SEHNR, CDR2 FQNEAQ, per germline (reference sequence). Germline trimming cut 5 bases from V and 4 bases from J; bases unmatched to any gene: 7. The CDR3 region has the DNA TGTGCCAGCAGCGCCGGGACTAGGAAATACAATGAGCAGTTCTTC. Translated, it gives CASSAGTRKYNEQFF.

This clonotype was detected only a few times. The chain couples TRBV12-3 or TRBV12-4 to TRBJ2-2; D gene uncertain. Trimming took 5 bases from V and 1 from J, leaving 14 bases between them. The CDR3 runs 16 residues. DNA for the CDR3: TGTGCCAGCAGTAAGGCTTCGCAACTGAACACCGGGGAGCTGTTTTTT. This gives the protein CASSKASQLNTGELFF.